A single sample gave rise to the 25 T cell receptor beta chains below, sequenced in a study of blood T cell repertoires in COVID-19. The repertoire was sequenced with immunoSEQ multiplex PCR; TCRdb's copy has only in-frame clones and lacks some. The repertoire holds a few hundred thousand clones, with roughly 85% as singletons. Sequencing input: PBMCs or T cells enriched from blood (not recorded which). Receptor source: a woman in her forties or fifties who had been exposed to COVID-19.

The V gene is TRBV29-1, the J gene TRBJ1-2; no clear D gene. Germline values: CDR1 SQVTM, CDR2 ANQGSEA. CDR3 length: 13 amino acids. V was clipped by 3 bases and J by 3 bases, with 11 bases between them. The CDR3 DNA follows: TGCAGCGTTGAGGGTCGTGGAGACTATGGCTACACCTTC. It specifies CSVEGRGDYGYTF. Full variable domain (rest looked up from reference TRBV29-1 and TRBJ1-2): SAVISQKPSRDICQRGTSLTIQCQVDSQVTMMFWYRQQPGQSLTLIATANQGSEATYESGFVIDKFPISRPNLTFSTLTVSNMSPEDSSIYLCSVEGRGDYGYTFGSGTRLTVV.

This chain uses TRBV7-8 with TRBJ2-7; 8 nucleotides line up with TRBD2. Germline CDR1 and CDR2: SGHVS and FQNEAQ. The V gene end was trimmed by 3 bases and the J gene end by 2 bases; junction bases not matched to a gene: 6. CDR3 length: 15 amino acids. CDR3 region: CASSLTLAGTYEQYF. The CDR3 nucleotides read TGTGCCAGCAGCTTGACATTAGCGGGGACCTACGAGCAGTACTTC. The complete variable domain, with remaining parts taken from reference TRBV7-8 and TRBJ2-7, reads GAGVSQSPRYKVAKRGQDVALRCDPISGHVSLFWYQQALGQGPEFLTYFQNEAQLDKSGLPSDRFFAERPEGSVSTLKIQRTQQEDSAVYLCASSLTLAGTYEQYFGPGTRLTVT.

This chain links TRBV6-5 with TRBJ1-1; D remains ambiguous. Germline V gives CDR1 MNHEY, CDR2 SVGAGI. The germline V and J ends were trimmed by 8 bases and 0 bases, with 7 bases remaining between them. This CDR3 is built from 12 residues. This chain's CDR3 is CASQRVNTEAFF. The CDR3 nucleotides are TGTGCCAGCCAGAGGGTGAACACTGAAGCTTTCTTT.

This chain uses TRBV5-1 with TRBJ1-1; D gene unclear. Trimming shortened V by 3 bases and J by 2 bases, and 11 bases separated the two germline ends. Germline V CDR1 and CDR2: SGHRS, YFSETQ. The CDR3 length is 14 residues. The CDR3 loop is CASSWQNLNTEAFF. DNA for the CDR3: TGCGCCAGCAGCTGGCAGAACCTTAACACTGAAGCTTTCTTT.

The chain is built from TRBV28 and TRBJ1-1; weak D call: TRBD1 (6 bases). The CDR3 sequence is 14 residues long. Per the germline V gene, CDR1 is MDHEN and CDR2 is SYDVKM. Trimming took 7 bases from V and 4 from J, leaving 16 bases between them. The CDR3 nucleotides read TGTGCCAGCACCTCGGGGGGGCAGGGCACTGAAGCTTTCTTT. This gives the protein CASTSGGQGTEAFF.

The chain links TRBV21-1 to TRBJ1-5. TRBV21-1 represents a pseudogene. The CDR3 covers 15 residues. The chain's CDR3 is CASIIILRGAPGWHF. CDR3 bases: TGTGCCAGCATCATTATCCTGCGGGGGGCCCCGGGGTGGCATTTT.

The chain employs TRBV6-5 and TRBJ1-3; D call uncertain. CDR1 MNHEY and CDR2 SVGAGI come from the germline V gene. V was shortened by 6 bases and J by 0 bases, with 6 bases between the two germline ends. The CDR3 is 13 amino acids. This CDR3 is CASRPDSGNTIYF. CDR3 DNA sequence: TGTGCCAGCAGGCCAGACTCTGGAAACACCATATATTTT.

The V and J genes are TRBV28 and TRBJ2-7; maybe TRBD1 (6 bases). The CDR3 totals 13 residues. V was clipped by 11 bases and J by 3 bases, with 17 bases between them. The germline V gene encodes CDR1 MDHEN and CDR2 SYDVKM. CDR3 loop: CALQGRGRYEQYF. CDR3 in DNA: TGTGCCCTTCAGGGCAGGGGACGCTACGAGCAGTACTTC.

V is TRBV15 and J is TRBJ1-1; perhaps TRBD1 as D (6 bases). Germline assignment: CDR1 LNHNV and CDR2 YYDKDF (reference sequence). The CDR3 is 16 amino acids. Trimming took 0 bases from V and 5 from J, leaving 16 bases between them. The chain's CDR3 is CATSRDLGAQGTEAFF. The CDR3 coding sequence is TGTGCCACCAGCAGAGATTTAGGGGCCCAGGGGACTGAAGCTTTCTTT.

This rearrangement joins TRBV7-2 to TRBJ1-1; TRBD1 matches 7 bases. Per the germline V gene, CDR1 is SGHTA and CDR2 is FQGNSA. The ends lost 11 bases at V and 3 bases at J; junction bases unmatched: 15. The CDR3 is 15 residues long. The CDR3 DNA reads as TGTGCCGATAAAGAGGGGGCAAGAGGGGACACTGAAGCTTTCTTT. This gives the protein CADKEGARGDTEAFF.

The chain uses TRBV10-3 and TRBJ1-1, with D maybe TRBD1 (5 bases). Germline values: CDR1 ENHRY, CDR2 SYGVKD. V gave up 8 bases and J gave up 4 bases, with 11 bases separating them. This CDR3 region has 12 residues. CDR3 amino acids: CAIQGGGTEAFF. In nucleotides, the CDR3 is TGTGCCATCCAGGGAGGCGGCACTGAAGCTTTCTTT.

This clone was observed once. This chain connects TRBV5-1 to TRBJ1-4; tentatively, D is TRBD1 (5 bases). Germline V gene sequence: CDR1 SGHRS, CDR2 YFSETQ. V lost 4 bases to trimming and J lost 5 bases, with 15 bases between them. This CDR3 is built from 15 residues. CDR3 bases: TGCGCCAGCAGCCCCTCCGGGACTTCAAATGAAAAACTGTTTTTT. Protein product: CASSPSGTSNEKLFF.

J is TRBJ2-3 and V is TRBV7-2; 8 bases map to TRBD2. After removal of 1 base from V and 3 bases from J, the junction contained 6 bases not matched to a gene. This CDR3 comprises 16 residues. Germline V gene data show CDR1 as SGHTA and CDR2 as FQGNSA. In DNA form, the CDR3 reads TGTGCCAGCAGCTTAGAAATGATAGCGGGGACAGATACGCAGTATTTT. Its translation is CASSLEMIAGTDTQYF.

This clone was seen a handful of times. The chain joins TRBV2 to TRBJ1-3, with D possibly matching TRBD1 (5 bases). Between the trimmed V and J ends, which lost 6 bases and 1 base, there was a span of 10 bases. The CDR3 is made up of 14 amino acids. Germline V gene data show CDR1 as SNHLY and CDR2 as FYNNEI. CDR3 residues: CASRLQVSGNTIYF. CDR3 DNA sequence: TGTGCCAGCAGACTACAGGTTTCTGGAAACACCATATATTTT.

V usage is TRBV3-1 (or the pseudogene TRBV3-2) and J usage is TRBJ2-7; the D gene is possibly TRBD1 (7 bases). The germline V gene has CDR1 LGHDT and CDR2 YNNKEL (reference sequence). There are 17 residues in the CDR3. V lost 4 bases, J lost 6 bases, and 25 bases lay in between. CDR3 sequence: CASSRSAGRGQGGEQYF. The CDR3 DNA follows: TGTGCCAGCAGCCGATCCGCCGGAAGAGGGCAGGGGGGCGAGCAGTACTTC.

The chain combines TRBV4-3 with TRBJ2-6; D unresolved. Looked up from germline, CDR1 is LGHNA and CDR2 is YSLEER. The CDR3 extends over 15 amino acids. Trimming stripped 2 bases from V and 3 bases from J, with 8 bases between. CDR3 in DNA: TGCGCCAGCAGCCAAACGGTCTTTGGGGCCAACGTCCTGACTTTC. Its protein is CASSQTVFGANVLTF.

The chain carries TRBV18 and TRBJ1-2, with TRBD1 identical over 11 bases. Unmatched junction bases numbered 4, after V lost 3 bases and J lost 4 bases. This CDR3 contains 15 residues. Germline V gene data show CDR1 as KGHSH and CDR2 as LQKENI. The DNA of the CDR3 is TGTGCCAGCTCACCCGGACAGGGGGCGGGCTATGGCTACACCTTC. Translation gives CASSPGQGAGYGYTF.

The CDR3 sequence: CASSQEMRGGKYNEQFF. CDR3 sequence (DNA): TGCGCCAGCAGCCAAGAAATGCGGGGGGGCAAATACAATGAGCAGTTCTTC. The chain combines TRBV4-3 with TRBJ2-1, with 9 bases matching TRBD2. The CDR3 is 17 residues long. CDR1 and CDR2 (germline): LGHNA, YSLEER. J lost 4 bases, V lost 0 bases, and 7 bases had no gene match.

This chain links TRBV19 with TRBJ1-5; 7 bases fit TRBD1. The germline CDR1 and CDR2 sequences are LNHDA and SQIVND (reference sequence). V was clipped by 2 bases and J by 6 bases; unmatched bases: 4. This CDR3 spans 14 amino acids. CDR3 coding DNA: TGTGCCAGTAGTATACGAGGGGGCAGTCAGCCCCAGCATTTT. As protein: CASSIRGGSQPQHF.

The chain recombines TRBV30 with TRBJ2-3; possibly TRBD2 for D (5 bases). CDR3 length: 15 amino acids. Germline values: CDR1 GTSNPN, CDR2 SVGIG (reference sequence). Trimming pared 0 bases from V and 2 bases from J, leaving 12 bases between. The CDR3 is CAWSVTRSATDTQYF. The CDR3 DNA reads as TGTGCCTGGAGTGTAACTAGATCGGCCACAGATACGCAGTATTTT.

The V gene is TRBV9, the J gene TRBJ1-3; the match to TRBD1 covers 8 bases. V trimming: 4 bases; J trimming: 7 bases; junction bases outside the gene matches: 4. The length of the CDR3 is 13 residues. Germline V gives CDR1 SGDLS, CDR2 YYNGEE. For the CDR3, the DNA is TGTGCCAGCAGCCACAGACAGGGGAACACCATATATTTT. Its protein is CASSHRQGNTIYF.

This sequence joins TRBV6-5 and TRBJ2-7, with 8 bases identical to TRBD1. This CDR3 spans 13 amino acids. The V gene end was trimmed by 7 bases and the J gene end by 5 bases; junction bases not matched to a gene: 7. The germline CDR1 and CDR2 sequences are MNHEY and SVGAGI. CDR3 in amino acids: CASNDRGPHEQYF. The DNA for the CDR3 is TGTGCCAGCAACGACAGGGGACCCCACGAGCAGTACTTC.

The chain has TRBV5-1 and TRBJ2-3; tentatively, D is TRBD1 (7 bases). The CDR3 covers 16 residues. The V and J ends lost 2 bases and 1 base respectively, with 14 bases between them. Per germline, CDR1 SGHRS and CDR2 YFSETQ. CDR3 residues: CASSFRGQRGTDTQYF. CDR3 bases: TGCGCCAGCAGCTTTAGGGGGCAGCGGGGCACAGATACGCAGTATTTT.

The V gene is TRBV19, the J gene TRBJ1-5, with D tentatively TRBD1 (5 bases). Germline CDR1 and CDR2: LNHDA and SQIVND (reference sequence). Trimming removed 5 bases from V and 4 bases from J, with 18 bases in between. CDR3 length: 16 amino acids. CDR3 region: CASSLQGPTGNQPQHF. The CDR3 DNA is TGTGCCAGTAGTCTCCAGGGTCCTACAGGAAATCAGCCCCAGCATTTT.

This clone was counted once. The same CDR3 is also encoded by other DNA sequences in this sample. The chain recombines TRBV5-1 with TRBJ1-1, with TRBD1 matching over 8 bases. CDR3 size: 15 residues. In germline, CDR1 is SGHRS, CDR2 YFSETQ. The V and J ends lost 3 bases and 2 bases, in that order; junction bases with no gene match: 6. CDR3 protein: CASSSAGTGNTEAFF. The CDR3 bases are TGCGCCAGCAGCTCTGCCGGGACAGGAAACACTGAAGCTTTCTTT.